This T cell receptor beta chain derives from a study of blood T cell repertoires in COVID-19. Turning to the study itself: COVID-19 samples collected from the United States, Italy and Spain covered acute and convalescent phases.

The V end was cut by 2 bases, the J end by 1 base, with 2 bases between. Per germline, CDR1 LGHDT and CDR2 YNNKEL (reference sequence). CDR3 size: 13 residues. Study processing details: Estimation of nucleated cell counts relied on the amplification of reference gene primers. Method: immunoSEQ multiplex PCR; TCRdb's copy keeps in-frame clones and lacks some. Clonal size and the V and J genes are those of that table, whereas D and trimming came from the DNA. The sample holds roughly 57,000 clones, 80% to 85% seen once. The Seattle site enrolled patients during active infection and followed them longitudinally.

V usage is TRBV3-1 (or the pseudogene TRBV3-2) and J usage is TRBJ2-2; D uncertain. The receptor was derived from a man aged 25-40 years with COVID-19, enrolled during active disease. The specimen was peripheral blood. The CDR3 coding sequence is TGTGCCAGCAGCCAACTGAACACCGGGGAGCTGTTTTTT. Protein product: CASSQLNTGELFF.